This T cell receptor (beta chain) was identified during a study of siplizumab effects on memory and regulatory T cells. The length of the CDR3 is 12 residues. The germline V gene has CDR1 SGDLS and CDR2 YYNGEE. Trimming cost V 3 bases and J 7 bases, with 11 bases left between them. Clones were sequenced by immunoSEQ multiplex PCR, and TCRdb holds only the in-frame ones, with some missing. The table has tens of thousands of clones, over 80% seen once. This clonotype was sampled from a human donor in good health. The specimen sequenced was Tregs sorted from blood. The V and J genes are TRBV9 and TRBJ2-7; the D gene is possibly TRBD1 (6 bases). Here the CDR3 DNA reads TGTGCCAGCAGCGCCATAACAGGGGAGCAGTACTTC. The encoded protein is CASSAITGEQYF.